One T cell receptor (beta chain) is described in this entry. The identical CDR3 is also encoded by other nucleotide sequences in the sample. This sample is drawn from a study of cytomegalovirus exposure and HLA in healthy donors. The PCR contained 60 Vbeta and 13 Jbeta primers. As processed by the authors: A later analysis counted approximately 80 million unique TCR beta chains, some 12 million shared. Assay: immunoSEQ multiplex PCR; the TCRdb copy retains only in-frame clones and omits some. That table is the source of V, J and clone size, and D and trimming were worked out from the DNA. Altogether under 130,000 clones are present, 70% to 80% being singletons, with the ten largest covering approximately 2%. Trimming stripped 2 bases from V and 8 bases from J, with 9 bases between. CDR1 MDHEN and CDR2 SYDVKM come from the germline V gene. The CDR3 is 12 amino acids.

The rearrangement joins TRBV28 to TRBJ1-2; D may be TRBD1 (6 bases). The receptor was derived from a young man in good health and CMV-seronegative. Sequenced material: PBMCs. In nucleotides, the CDR3 is TGTGCCAGCAGTTTAGGACAGAGGGGCTACACCTTC. Protein product: CASSLGQRGYTF.